This TCR beta chain emerged from a study of Graves' ophthalmopathy and Graves' hyperthyroidism. On the study more broadly: Specimen type is peripheral blood, obtained at initial diagnosis before any treatment.

J was trimmed by 5 bases and V by 3 bases; bases with no gene match: 13. This CDR3 spans 16 amino acids. Germline V gives CDR1 SGHRS, CDR2 YFSETQ. Using RNA transcripts, the TCR beta CDR3 regions were amplified. The authors performed first-round RT-PCR with HTBI primers and then a second-round multiplex PCR. TCRdb processed the multiplex PCR reads anew with MiXCR; each CDR3 protein has one entry. The top ten hold 2% to 3% of the sample, which has roughly 400,000 distinct CDR3 sequences, roughly 15% seen once. The sequence was collected from an adult woman with stable Graves' hyperthyroidism. The rearrangement joins TRBV5-1 to TRBJ2-7; 8 bases are shared with TRBD1. What was sequenced was peripheral blood. The CDR3 loop is CASSSGTGRLGDEQYF. The CDR3 DNA sequence: TGCGCCAGCAGCTCGGGGACAGGTCGTCTCGGGGACGAGCAGTACTTC.